This is a list of T cell receptor beta chains from one sample in a study of blood T cell repertoires in COVID-19. Produced via immunoSEQ multiplex PCR; TCRdb's table is partial and in-frame only. The sample contains fewer than 85,000 clones, over 60% of which appear only once. The sequenced sample was peripheral blood. These receptors all stem from a man between 70 and 80 years old with COVID-19, enrolled during active disease. Both conserved end residues are part of each CDR3. D genes are given only for firm matches. The size of a clone is reported for some rows only, either as once, few or many, or as a class for expanded clones.

clone_size: .; j_call: TRBJ2-1; v_call: TRBV2; cdr3_length: 15; d_call: TRBD2; cdr3_aa: CASAETSGAYNEQFF; cdr3_nt: TGTGCCAGCGCGGAAACTAGCGGGGCCTACAATGAGCAGTTCTTC
clone_size: .; j_call: TRBJ2-5; v_call: TRBV12-3/TRBV12-4; cdr3_length: 13; d_call: .; cdr3_aa: CASIREFGETQYF; cdr3_nt: TGTGCCAGCATCCGGGAGTTTGGGGAGACCCAGTACTTC
clone_size: many; j_call: TRBJ2-1; v_call: TRBV7-2; cdr3_length: 15; d_call: TRBD2; cdr3_aa: CASSIGLAGYNEQFF; cdr3_nt: TGTGCCAGCAGCATTGGACTAGCGGGCTACAATGAGCAGTTCTTC
clone_size: .; j_call: TRBJ2-7; v_call: TRBV14; cdr3_length: 14; d_call: .; cdr3_aa: CASSHSQEIYEQYF; cdr3_nt: TGTGCCAGCAGCCACTCACAGGAGATCTACGAGCAGTACTTC
clone_size: .; j_call: TRBJ2-7; v_call: TRBV3-1/TRBV3-2; cdr3_length: 14; d_call: .; cdr3_aa: CASSQVRSSYEQYF; cdr3_nt: TGTGCCAGCAGCCAAGTTCGTAGCTCCTACGAGCAGTACTTC
clone_size: .; j_call: TRBJ1-3; v_call: TRBV6-5; cdr3_length: 15; d_call: .; cdr3_aa: CASRPDRAPGNTIYF; cdr3_nt: TGTGCCAGCAGGCCCGACAGAGCTCCTGGAAACACCATATATTTT
clone_size: .; j_call: TRBJ2-1; v_call: TRBV24-1; cdr3_length: 19; d_call: .; cdr3_aa: CATSDRKPTGVKGRNEQFF; cdr3_nt: TGTGCCACCAGTGACAGAAAGCCGACGGGGGTGAAAGGGCGTAATGAGCAGTTCTTC
clone_size: .; j_call: TRBJ2-2; v_call: TRBV2; cdr3_length: 15; d_call: TRBD1; cdr3_aa: CASSRGQDGAGELFF; cdr3_nt: TGTGCCAGCAGTCGAGGACAGGATGGGGCCGGGGAGCTGTTTTTT
clone_size: .; j_call: TRBJ1-2; v_call: TRBV4-3; cdr3_length: 15; d_call: .; cdr3_aa: CASSQDSIRVGGYTF; cdr3_nt: TGCGCCAGCAGCCAAGATTCGATACGGGTTGGTGGCTACACCTTC
clone_size: .; j_call: TRBJ2-7; v_call: TRBV30; cdr3_length: 13; d_call: TRBD2; cdr3_aa: CAVRLAGVYEQYF; cdr3_nt: TGTGCCGTACGACTAGCGGGAGTCTACGAGCAGTACTTC
clone_size: .; j_call: TRBJ2-3; v_call: TRBV5-6; cdr3_length: 11; d_call: .; cdr3_aa: CASSFADTQYF; cdr3_nt: TGTGCCAGCAGCTTCGCAGATACGCAGTATTTT
clone_size: few; j_call: TRBJ2-3; v_call: TRBV7-2; cdr3_length: 15; d_call: .; cdr3_aa: CASSFNTGFEDTQYF; cdr3_nt: TGTGCCAGCAGTTTTAACACAGGGTTCGAAGATACGCAGTATTTT
clone_size: .; j_call: TRBJ2-1; v_call: TRBV7-9; cdr3_length: 15; d_call: .; cdr3_aa: CASSPPFRLGDEQFF; cdr3_nt: TGTGCCAGCAGCCCCCCTTTTCGTCTCGGGGATGAGCAGTTCTTC
clone_size: .; j_call: TRBJ2-7; v_call: TRBV10-3; cdr3_length: 13; d_call: .; cdr3_aa: CASRQDSSYEQYF; cdr3_nt: TGTGCCAGTAGACAGGACAGCTCCTACGAGCAGTACTTC
clone_size: .; j_call: TRBJ1-1; v_call: TRBV29-1; cdr3_length: 14; d_call: .; cdr3_aa: CSVEAPLGNTEAFF; cdr3_nt: TGCAGCGTTGAGGCTCCTCTAGGGAACACTGAAGCTTTCTTT
clone_size: .; j_call: TRBJ2-3; v_call: TRBV30; cdr3_length: 13; d_call: TRBD2; cdr3_aa: CACLAGGPRTQYF; cdr3_nt: TGTGCCTGCCTAGCGGGAGGGCCTCGTACGCAGTATTTT
clone_size: .; j_call: TRBJ1-6; v_call: TRBV9; cdr3_length: 14; d_call: .; cdr3_aa: CASSVGPDNSPLHF; cdr3_nt: TGTGCCAGCAGCGTGGGGCCGGATAATTCACCCCTCCACTTT
clone_size: .; j_call: TRBJ1-2; v_call: TRBV27; cdr3_length: 15; d_call: .; cdr3_aa: CASRSEQGYRHGYTF; cdr3_nt: TGTGCCAGCAGGTCGGAGCAGGGGTACCGTCATGGCTACACCTTC
clone_size: .; j_call: TRBJ2-1; v_call: TRBV7-2; cdr3_length: 16; d_call: TRBD2; cdr3_aa: CASSFAGTSAHNEQFF; cdr3_nt: TGTGCCAGCAGCTTTGCAGGGACTAGCGCCCACAATGAGCAGTTCTTC
clone_size: .; j_call: TRBJ2-7; v_call: TRBV4-1; cdr3_length: 14; d_call: .; cdr3_aa: CASSQDRGSYEQYF; cdr3_nt: TGCGCCAGCAGCCAAGACAGGGGATCCTACGAGCAGTACTTC
clone_size: few; j_call: TRBJ2-1; v_call: TRBV6-5; cdr3_length: 13; d_call: TRBD2; cdr3_aa: CASKLAGRSEQFF; cdr3_nt: TGTGCCAGCAAGTTAGCGGGACGTAGTGAGCAGTTCTTC
clone_size: .; j_call: TRBJ2-1; v_call: TRBV19; cdr3_length: 13; d_call: .; cdr3_aa: CASSLEPPFEQFF; cdr3_nt: TGTGCCAGTAGCCTGGAGCCCCCGTTTGAGCAGTTCTTC
clone_size: .; j_call: TRBJ2-2; v_call: TRBV3-1/TRBV3-2; cdr3_length: 15; d_call: TRBD1; cdr3_aa: CASSSGTGDFGELFF; cdr3_nt: TGTGCCAGCAGCTCCGGGACAGGGGATTTCGGGGAGCTGTTTTTT
clone_size: once; j_call: TRBJ1-5; v_call: TRBV28; cdr3_length: 13; d_call: .; cdr3_aa: CASSLKGFQPQHF; cdr3_nt: TGTGCCAGCAGTTTAAAGGGGTTTCAGCCCCAGCATTTT
clone_size: .; j_call: TRBJ1-3; v_call: TRBV5-5; cdr3_length: 15; d_call: .; cdr3_aa: CASSRDRNSGNTIYF; cdr3_nt: TGTGCCAGCAGCCGCGACAGAAACTCTGGAAACACCATATATTTT
clone_size: .; j_call: TRBJ2-3; v_call: TRBV18; cdr3_length: 15; d_call: TRBD2; cdr3_aa: CASSPEREGTDTQYF; cdr3_nt: TGTGCCAGCTCACCGGAGCGGGAGGGGACAGATACGCAGTATTTT
clone_size: few; j_call: TRBJ2-1; v_call: TRBV29-1; cdr3_length: 19; d_call: TRBD2; cdr3_aa: CSVLMPPPAGVKGGNEQFF; cdr3_nt: TGCAGCGTCCTAATGCCCCCCCCAGCGGGAGTTAAAGGTGGGAATGAGCAGTTCTTC
clone_size: .; j_call: TRBJ1-6; v_call: TRBV4-2; cdr3_length: 16; d_call: .; cdr3_aa: CASSQDAAVYNSPLHF; cdr3_nt: TGTGCCAGCAGCCAAGATGCGGCAGTCTATAATTCACCCCTCCACTTT
clone_size: .; j_call: TRBJ1-5; v_call: TRBV5-5; cdr3_length: 16; d_call: TRBD1; cdr3_aa: CASSPGTGGNNQPQHF; cdr3_nt: TGTGCCAGCAGCCCCGGGACAGGGGGCAACAATCAGCCCCAGCATTTT
clone_size: once; j_call: TRBJ2-7; v_call: TRBV9; cdr3_length: 15; d_call: TRBD1; cdr3_aa: CASSPLGQGGYEQYF; cdr3_nt: TGTGCCAGCAGCCCCCTGGGACAGGGGGGATACGAGCAGTACTTC
clone_size: .; j_call: TRBJ2-5; v_call: TRBV5-1; cdr3_length: 15; d_call: TRBD1; cdr3_aa: CASSLGTGNKETQYF; cdr3_nt: TGCGCCAGCAGCTTGGGGACAGGAAATAAAGAGACCCAGTACTTC
clone_size: .; j_call: TRBJ2-1; v_call: TRBV4-3; cdr3_length: 16; d_call: TRBD1; cdr3_aa: CASSQQTGPNYNEQFF; cdr3_nt: TGCGCCAGCAGCCAACAGACAGGGCCAAACTACAATGAGCAGTTCTTC
clone_size: .; j_call: TRBJ1-3; v_call: TRBV5-8; cdr3_length: 15; d_call: TRBD1; cdr3_aa: CASGTGGRSGNTIYF; cdr3_nt: TGTGCCAGCGGGACAGGGGGTCGCTCTGGAAACACCATATATTTT
clone_size: .; j_call: TRBJ2-5; v_call: TRBV1; cdr3_length: 17; d_call: .; cdr3_aa: CTSSPPRTGARQETQYF; cdr3_nt: TGCACCAGCAGCCCCCCGAGGACGGGAGCGCGCCAAGAGACCCAGTACTTC
clone_size: .; j_call: TRBJ1-4; v_call: TRBV5-1; cdr3_length: 15; d_call: .; cdr3_aa: CASRTTGSTNEKLFF; cdr3_nt: TGCGCCAGCAGGACTACCGGTTCCACTAATGAAAAACTGTTTTTT
clone_size: .; j_call: TRBJ1-1; v_call: TRBV10-3; cdr3_length: 14; d_call: .; cdr3_aa: CATLTAGENTEAFF; cdr3_nt: TGTGCGACTCTCACGGCGGGGGAGAACACTGAAGCTTTCTTT
clone_size: few; j_call: TRBJ2-2; v_call: TRBV2; cdr3_length: 15; d_call: .; cdr3_aa: CASSEEGGYTGELFF; cdr3_nt: TGTGCCAGCAGTGAGGAGGGCGGCTACACCGGGGAGCTGTTTTTT
clone_size: few; j_call: TRBJ2-7; v_call: TRBV9; cdr3_length: 15; d_call: TRBD2; cdr3_aa: CASSSLAGAWYEQYF; cdr3_nt: TGTGCCAGCAGTTCTCTAGCGGGAGCATGGTACGAGCAGTACTTC
clone_size: .; j_call: TRBJ1-6; v_call: TRBV28; cdr3_length: 13; d_call: TRBD1; cdr3_aa: CASTTGGSSPLHF; cdr3_nt: TGTGCCAGCACCACAGGGGGCAGTTCACCCCTCCACTTT
clone_size: .; j_call: TRBJ2-7; v_call: TRBV5-5; cdr3_length: 14; d_call: TRBD1; cdr3_aa: CASSLGQGFNEQYF; cdr3_nt: TGTGCCAGCAGCTTGGGACAGGGCTTCAACGAGCAGTACTTC
clone_size: .; j_call: TRBJ2-5; v_call: TRBV29-1; cdr3_length: 12; d_call: .; cdr3_aa: CSAGPREETQYF; cdr3_nt: TGCAGCGCGGGTCCCCGGGAAGAGACCCAGTACTTC
clone_size: .; j_call: TRBJ2-7; v_call: TRBV6-5; cdr3_length: 15; d_call: TRBD1; cdr3_aa: CASSRPGQGTPEQYF; cdr3_nt: TGTGCCAGCAGTAGACCGGGACAGGGGACCCCTGAGCAGTACTTC
clone_size: .; j_call: TRBJ1-1; v_call: TRBV5-1; cdr3_length: 19; d_call: TRBD1; cdr3_aa: CASSLDGTPWTGGNTEAFF; cdr3_nt: TGCGCCAGCAGCTTGGATGGAACTCCTTGGACAGGGGGGAACACTGAAGCTTTCTTT
clone_size: few; j_call: TRBJ2-3; v_call: TRBV7-2; cdr3_length: 18; d_call: TRBD2; cdr3_aa: CASSLAGLAGDRGDTQYF; cdr3_nt: TGTGCCAGCAGCTTAGCGGGACTAGCGGGAGACCGGGGAGATACGCAGTATTTT
clone_size: .; j_call: TRBJ1-4; v_call: TRBV24-1; cdr3_length: 13; d_call: .; cdr3_aa: CATSGGGGEKLFF; cdr3_nt: TGTGCCACAAGCGGGGGGGGTGGTGAAAAACTGTTTTTT
clone_size: .; j_call: TRBJ2-7; v_call: TRBV11-2; cdr3_length: 12; d_call: .; cdr3_aa: CASSLGARVQYF; cdr3_nt: TGTGCCAGCAGCTTAGGGGCCCGTGTGCAGTACTTC
clone_size: .; j_call: TRBJ1-1; v_call: TRBV7-2; cdr3_length: 13; d_call: .; cdr3_aa: CASSLIRSTEAFF; cdr3_nt: TGTGCCAGCAGCTTAATCCGTTCCACTGAAGCTTTCTTT
clone_size: .; j_call: TRBJ2-7; v_call: TRBV2; cdr3_length: 15; d_call: .; cdr3_aa: CASILQDRFSYEQYF; cdr3_nt: TGTGCCAGCATCCTCCAAGACAGGTTCTCCTACGAGCAGTACTTC
clone_size: .; j_call: TRBJ1-2; v_call: TRBV6-1; cdr3_length: 15; d_call: TRBD1; cdr3_aa: CASSEAGQGPYGYTF; cdr3_nt: TGTGCCAGCAGTGAAGCGGGACAGGGGCCCTATGGCTACACCTTC
clone_size: .; j_call: TRBJ1-5; v_call: TRBV19; cdr3_length: 13; d_call: .; cdr3_aa: CASSPWGDQPQHF; cdr3_nt: TGTGCCAGTAGTCCGTGGGGCGATCAGCCCCAGCATTTT
clone_size: .; j_call: TRBJ2-2; v_call: TRBV5-4; cdr3_length: 13; d_call: TRBD1; cdr3_aa: CASRPGQGGRLFF; cdr3_nt: TGTGCCAGCAGACCTGGACAGGGTGGGCGGCTGTTTTTT
clone_size: .; j_call: TRBJ1-5; v_call: TRBV5-1; cdr3_length: 13; d_call: .; cdr3_aa: CASSPGEGGPQHF; cdr3_nt: TGCGCCAGCAGCCCTGGTGAGGGCGGGCCCCAGCATTTT
clone_size: .; j_call: TRBJ2-3; v_call: TRBV4-1; cdr3_length: 15; d_call: .; cdr3_aa: CASSQQTGVSDTQYF; cdr3_nt: TGCGCCAGCAGCCAACAAACGGGAGTATCAGATACGCAGTATTTT
clone_size: .; j_call: TRBJ2-1; v_call: TRBV11-2; cdr3_length: 17; d_call: .; cdr3_aa: CASSLVGVSGNDNEQFF; cdr3_nt: TGTGCCAGCAGCTTAGTAGGGGTTAGCGGCAACGACAATGAGCAGTTCTTC
clone_size: .; j_call: TRBJ2-7; v_call: TRBV25-1; cdr3_length: 16; d_call: TRBD2; cdr3_aa: CASSEETSGSVYEQYF; cdr3_nt: TGTGCCAGCAGTGAGGAGACTAGCGGGAGTGTGTACGAGCAGTACTTC